Sequencing of this T cell receptor (beta chain) was carried out in a study of OX40 agonist ivuxolimab in advanced cancers. From germline, CDR1 is GTSNPN and CDR2 SVGIG (reference sequence). With 4 bases removed from V and 5 bases from J, the gap between germline ends came to 23 bases. The CDR3 has 16 amino acids. Produced via immunoSEQ multiplex PCR; TCRdb's table is partial and in-frame only. The profile covers roughly 62,000 clones, with 92% appearing a single time and 0.55% to 0.8% taken by the ten largest. The TCR was taken from an adult with an advanced solid tumor such as melanoma, head and neck, liver or kidney cancer. Source: CD4+ or CD8+ T cells sorted from blood, taken in a trial of the OX40 agonist ivuxolimab. This sequence joins TRBV30 and TRBJ2-5; the D is unclear. As DNA, the CDR3 is TGTGCCTGGACGATTGGGCAGGCCTCGAGCAGGGAGACCCAGTACTTC. It is translated as CAWTIGQASSRETQYF.